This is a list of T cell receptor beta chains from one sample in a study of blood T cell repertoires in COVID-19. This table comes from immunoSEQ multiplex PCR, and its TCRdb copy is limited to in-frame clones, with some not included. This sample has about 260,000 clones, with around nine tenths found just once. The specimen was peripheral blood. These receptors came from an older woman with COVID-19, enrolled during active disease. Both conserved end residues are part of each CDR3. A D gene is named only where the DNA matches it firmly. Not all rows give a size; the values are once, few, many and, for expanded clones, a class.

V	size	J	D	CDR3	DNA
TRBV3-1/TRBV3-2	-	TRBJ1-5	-	CASSYGPGKGNQPQHF	TGTGCCAGCAGCTACGGACCGGGAAAAGGCAATCAGCCCCAGCATTTT
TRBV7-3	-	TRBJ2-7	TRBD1	CASSLTGGALYEQYF	TGTGCCAGCAGCTTGACAGGGGGAGCGTTGTACGAGCAGTACTTC
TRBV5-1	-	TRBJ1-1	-	CASSLAQTVLNTEAFF	TGCGCCAGCAGCTTGGCCCAGACAGTCCTGAACACTGAAGCTTTCTTT
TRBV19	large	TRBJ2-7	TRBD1	CASSIGGQGSYEQYF	TGTGCCAGTAGTATAGGGGGACAGGGATCCTACGAGCAGTACTTC
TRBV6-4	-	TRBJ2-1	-	CASSDSRFSRQFF	TGTGCCAGCAGTGACTCGCGTTTCTCGAGGCAGTTCTTC
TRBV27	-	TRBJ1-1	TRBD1	CASRRTGGAMTEAFF	TGTGCCAGCAGACGGACAGGGGGCGCAATGACTGAAGCTTTCTTT
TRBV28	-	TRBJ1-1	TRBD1	CASSNRGLAETEAFF	TGTGCCAGCAGTAACAGGGGTCTCGCTGAAACTGAAGCTTTCTTT
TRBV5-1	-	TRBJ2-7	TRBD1	CASSKTGDPYEQYF	TGCGCCAGCAGCAAGACAGGGGATCCTTACGAGCAGTACTTC
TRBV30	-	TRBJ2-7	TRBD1	CAWTPGQKLYEQYF	TGTGCCTGGACCCCGGGACAGAAACTTTACGAGCAGTACTTC
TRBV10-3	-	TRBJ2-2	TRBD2	CAISGAGASGTGELFF	TGTGCCATCAGTGGAGCGGGAGCCAGCGGCACCGGGGAGCTGTTTTTT
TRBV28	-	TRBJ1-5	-	CASSKRAGAGGQPQHF	TGTGCCAGCAGCAAAAGGGCGGGCGCAGGAGGACAGCCCCAGCATTTT
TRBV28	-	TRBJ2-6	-	CASSRRGGANVLTF	TGTGCCAGCAGCCGCCGCGGCGGGGCCAACGTCCTGACTTTC
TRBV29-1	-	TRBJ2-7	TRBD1	CSVSTGGYSYEQYF	TGCAGCGTTTCGACAGGGGGCTACTCCTACGAGCAGTACTTC
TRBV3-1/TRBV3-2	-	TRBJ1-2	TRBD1	CASSRDRGGCLF	TGTGCCAGCAGCCGGGACAGAGGGGGATGTCTCTTC
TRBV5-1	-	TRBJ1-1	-	CASSFTGLNTEAFF	TGCGCCAGCAGCTTTACAGGTCTGAACACTGAAGCTTTCTTT
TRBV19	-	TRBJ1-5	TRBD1	CASSIGTGNQPQHF	TGTGCCAGTAGTATTGGGACAGGGAATCAGCCCCAGCATTTT
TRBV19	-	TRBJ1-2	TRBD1	CASSDRDRFSGYTF	TGTGCCAGTAGTGACCGGGACAGGTTCTCGGGCTACACCTTC
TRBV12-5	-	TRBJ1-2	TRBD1	CASGLDITGTGSGYTF	TGTGCTAGTGGTTTGGACATAACCGGGACAGGGAGCGGCTACACCTTC
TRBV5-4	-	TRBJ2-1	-	CASSSLGGSYNEQFF	TGTGCCAGCAGCTCCCTAGGGGGATCCTACAATGAGCAGTTCTTC
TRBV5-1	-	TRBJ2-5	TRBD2	CASSLVSGVQETQYF	TGCGCCAGCAGCTTGGTTAGCGGGGTCCAAGAGACCCAGTACTTC
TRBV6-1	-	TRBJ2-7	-	CASSEVGVPYF	TGTGCCAGCAGTGAAGTGGGAGTTCCCTACTTC
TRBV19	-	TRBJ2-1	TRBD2	CASTGLAGSEFNEQFF	TGTGCCAGCACCGGACTAGCGGGGTCGGAATTTAATGAGCAGTTCTTC
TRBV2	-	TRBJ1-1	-	CASSSDIDTEAFF	TGTGCCAGCAGTTCGGACATTGACACTGAAGCTTTCTTT
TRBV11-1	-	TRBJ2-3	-	CASSLGTLPDTQYF	TGTGCCAGCAGCTTAGGGACTTTACCCGATACGCAGTATTTT
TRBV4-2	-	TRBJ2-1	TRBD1	CASSQGSGTAYNEQFF	TGTGCCAGCAGCCAAGGTTCCGGGACAGCTTACAATGAGCAGTTCTTC
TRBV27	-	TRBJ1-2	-	CASSLSGSYGYTF	TGTGCCAGCAGTTTAAGTGGGAGCTATGGCTACACCTTC
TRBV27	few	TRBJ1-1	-	CASSSRTANTEAFF	TGTGCCAGCAGTTCCCGGACAGCCAACACTGAAGCTTTCTTT
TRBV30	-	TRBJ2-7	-	CAWSVWGTSYEQYF	TGTGCCTGGAGTGTATGGGGCACATCCTACGAGCAGTACTTC
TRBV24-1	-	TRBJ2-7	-	CATSDRGYEQYF	TGTGCCACCAGTGACAGGGGTTACGAGCAGTACTTC
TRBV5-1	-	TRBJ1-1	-	CASSFRGYTEAFF	TGCGCCAGCAGCTTCAGAGGTTACACTGAAGCTTTCTTT
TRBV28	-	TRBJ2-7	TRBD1	CASRVLSGTASYEQYF	TGTGCCAGCAGGGTATTATCCGGGACAGCCTCCTACGAGCAGTACTTC
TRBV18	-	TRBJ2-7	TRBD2	CASSTASGSVYEQYF	TGTGCCAGCTCAACAGCTAGCGGGAGTGTCTACGAGCAGTACTTC
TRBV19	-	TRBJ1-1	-	CASSIRGVNTEAFF	TGTGCCAGTAGTATTCGGGGGGTGAACACTGAAGCTTTCTTT
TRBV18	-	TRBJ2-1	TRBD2	CASSPRGTSGSSHNEQFF	TGTGCCAGCTCACCACGAGGGACTAGCGGGAGTTCCCACAATGAGCAGTTCTTC
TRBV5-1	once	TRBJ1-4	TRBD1	CASSLDGQGGGKLFF	TGCGCCAGCAGCTTGGACGGACAGGGGGGAGGAAAACTGTTTTTT
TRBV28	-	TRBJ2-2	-	CASSLENYGGTGELFF	TGTGCCAGCAGTTTAGAGAATTATGGCGGAACCGGGGAGCTGTTTTTT
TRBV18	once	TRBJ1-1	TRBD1	CASSPQGQPSTEAFF	TGTGCCAGCTCACCACAGGGACAGCCCAGCACTGAAGCTTTCTTT
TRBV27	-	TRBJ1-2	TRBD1	CASTTGGHGYTF	TGTGCCAGCACCACAGGGGGGCATGGCTACACCTTC
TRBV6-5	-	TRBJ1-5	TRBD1	CATQTGAGNQPQHF	TGTGCCACCCAGACAGGGGCGGGCAATCAGCCCCAGCATTTT
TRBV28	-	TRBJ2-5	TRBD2	CASSLPPWASGSNGTQYF	TGTGCCAGCAGTTTACCGCCCTGGGCTAGCGGGAGCAACGGGACCCAGTACTTC
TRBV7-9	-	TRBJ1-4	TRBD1	CASSQDRATEKLFF	TGTGCCAGCAGCCAGGACAGGGCCACCGAAAAACTGTTTTTT
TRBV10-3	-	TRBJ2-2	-	CAISGSGTSRAGELFF	TGTGCCATCAGTGGATCCGGGACATCTAGAGCCGGGGAGCTGTTTTTT
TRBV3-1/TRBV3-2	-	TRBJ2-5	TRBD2	CASSRAGGWTQYF	TGTGCCAGCAGCCGGGCGGGGGGGTGGACCCAGTACTTC
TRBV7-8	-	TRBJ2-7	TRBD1	CASSLSGQEKYEQYF	TGTGCCAGCAGCTTATCGGGACAGGAGAAATACGAGCAGTACTTC
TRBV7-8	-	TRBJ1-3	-	CASSPQGLGTIYF	TGTGCCAGCAGCCCACAGGGATTAGGCACCATATATTTT
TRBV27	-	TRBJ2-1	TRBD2	CASSSGLAGINEQFF	TGTGCCAGCAGTTCGGGACTAGCGGGAATCAATGAGCAGTTCTTC
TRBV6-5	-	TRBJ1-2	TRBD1	CASSSGQKTNYGYTF	TGTGCCAGCAGTTCGGGACAGAAGACTAACTATGGCTACACCTTC
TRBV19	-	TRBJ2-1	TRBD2	CASTVGGLAGGPKFF	TGTGCCAGTACCGTTGGGGGGCTAGCGGGAGGGCCGAAGTTCTTC
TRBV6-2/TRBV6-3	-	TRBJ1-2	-	CASSLDGDSRGYTF	TGTGCCAGCAGCCTCGACGGGGACTCCCGTGGCTACACCTTC
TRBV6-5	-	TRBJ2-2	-	CASFKPGSGELFF	TGTGCCAGCTTCAAGCCGGGGAGCGGGGAGCTGTTTTTT
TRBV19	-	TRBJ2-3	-	CASSTGATDTQYF	TGTGCCAGTAGTACAGGGGCCACAGATACGCAGTATTTT
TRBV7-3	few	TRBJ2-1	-	CASSLTTTYNEQFF	TGTGCCAGCAGCTTAACGACAACATACAATGAGCAGTTCTTC
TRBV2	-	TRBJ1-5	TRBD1	CASSIGQGQNHPQHF	TGTGCCAGCAGTATCGGACAGGGGCAAAATCATCCCCAGCATTTT
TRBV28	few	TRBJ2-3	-	CASSLFRWAGLNTDTQYF	TGTGCCAGCAGTTTATTTCGTTGGGCGGGGTTAAACACAGATACGCAGTATTTT
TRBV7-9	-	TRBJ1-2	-	CASSLIPRSGGYTF	TGTGCCAGCAGCTTAATTCCACGGTCGGGTGGCTACACCTTC
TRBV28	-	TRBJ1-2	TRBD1	CASSPGGIVYGYTF	TGTGCCAGCAGTCCAGGGGGCATTGTCTATGGCTACACCTTC
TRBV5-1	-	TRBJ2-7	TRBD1	CASSLQGQGDYEQYF	TGCGCCAGCAGCTTACAGGGACAGGGGGATTACGAGCAGTACTTC
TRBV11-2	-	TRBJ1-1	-	CASSLFGNQNTEAFF	TGTGCCAGCAGCTTGTTTGGCAACCAGAACACTGAAGCTTTCTTT
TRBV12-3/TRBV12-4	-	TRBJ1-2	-	CASSVPGGGYTF	TGTGCCAGCAGCGTCCCGGGAGGTGGCTACACCTTC
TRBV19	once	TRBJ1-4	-	CASSIQRTNEKLFF	TGTGCCAGTAGTATTCAGCGGACTAATGAAAAACTGTTTTTT